These 2 T cell receptor beta chains came from one sample sequenced in a study of blood T cell repertoires in COVID-19. The data were produced by immunoSEQ multiplex PCR, yet TCRdb's version contains in-frame clones alone and is incomplete. The sample includes about 55,000 clones, almost 90% of them seen just once. Input material: peripheral blood. The receptors shown here come from a man in his 60s with active COVID-19.

The rearrangement links TRBV9 to TRBJ2-7; 9 bases match TRBD1. CDR3 length: 14 amino acids. V shed 4 bases, J shed 7 bases, and the junction held 9 bases outside the gene matches. CDR1 is SGDLS, CDR2 YYNGEE, per germline. CDR3 in amino acids: CASSSPGQGGEQYF. The CDR3 DNA is TGTGCCAGCAGCTCCCCGGGACAGGGCGGAGAGCAGTACTTC.

The genes are TRBV3-1 (or the pseudogene TRBV3-2) and TRBJ2-1; 7 bases line up with TRBD2. J was trimmed by 6 bases and V by 4 bases; bases with no gene match: 6. CDR1 and CDR2 (germline): LGHDT, YNNKEL (reference sequence). The CDR3 totals 14 residues. CDR3 DNA: TGTGCCAGCAGCCTCCTGGAGCGGGGCAATGAGCAGTTCTTC. Protein sequence: CASSLLERGNEQFF.